The clone carrying this TCR beta chain was seen more than once but under ten times. The data are from a study of T-cell reconstitution after alpha-beta-depleted transplantation in children. A library of TCRbeta sequences, prepared with unique molecular identifiers, was generated. Each CDR3 protein gets one entry after TCRdb re-called the PCR reads with MiXCR. The sample has hundreds of thousands of distinct CDR3 sequences; around 19% are singletons. V shed 1 base and J 6 bases; nucleotides not matched to a gene: 12. Looked up from germline, CDR1 is MNHEY and CDR2 is SMNVEV (reference sequence). This CDR3 is built from 17 residues.

The chain recombines TRBV27 with TRBJ1-5, with 7 nucleotides matching TRBD1. This clonotype was sampled from a human donor who donated a stem cell graft to a child with acute lymphoblastic leukemia. This specimen was PBMCs from the stem cell graft donor, taken from the stem cell graft. The DNA for the CDR3 is TGTGCCAGCAGTTTATGGGGATTGCAGGGGGGCGCTCAGCCCCAGCATTTT. This codes for CASSLWGLQGGAQPQHF.